This T cell receptor beta chain emerged from a study of cytomegalovirus exposure and HLA in healthy donors. Points from the study as a whole: Later on, a genetic analysis was performed. It linked a missense variant in DCLRE1C with V- and J-gene trimming of TCR beta. CMV serostatus was the only immune exposure information that was available.

60 Vbeta and 13 Jbeta primers were used in PCR. Assay: immunoSEQ multiplex PCR; the TCRdb copy retains only in-frame clones and omits some. The sample shows around 120,000 clones, 80% of them seen only once. J lost 5 bases, V lost 4 bases, and 5 bases had no gene match. Germline loops: CDR1 SQVTM, CDR2 ANQGSEA. The CDR3 covers 13 residues. On this clone: The antigen remains undetermined.

Input material: PBMCs. V gene TRBV29-1 combines with J gene TRBJ1-1, with 9 bases lining up with TRBD1. The clonotype originates from a man aged 50 or older in good health and CMV-seronegative. The CDR3 is CSVVVGQGTEAFF. As DNA, the CDR3 is TGCAGCGTTGTTGTGGGACAGGGTACTGAAGCTTTCTTT.